This T cell receptor beta chain was obtained from a study of cytomegalovirus exposure and HLA in healthy donors. General observations from the study: A later analysis found most CMV-associated TCR beta chains apparently HLA-restricted.

Germline V gene lookup returns CDR1 SQVTM and CDR2 ANQGSEA. This CDR3 comprises 13 residues. V dropped 5 bases and J dropped 2 bases, with 13 bases sitting between them. Comments on this clone: Its antigen is unknown.

The PCR used 60 Vbeta and 13 Jbeta primers. The data were produced by immunoSEQ multiplex PCR, yet TCRdb's version contains in-frame clones alone and is incomplete. The sample holds under 130,000 clones, almost 80% seen once. The source is a man aged 45-65 years in good health and CMV-seropositive. The chain couples TRBV29-1 to TRBJ2-7; a possible D gene is TRBD1 (5 bases). The specimen sequenced was PBMCs. CDR3 bases: TGCAGCGTTCTTGTACAGGTTCCCTACGAGCAGTACTTC. The encoded protein is CSVLVQVPYEQYF.